This TCR beta chain was identified during a study of T cells after posttransplantation cyclophosphamide. General study points: Donor CD8+ memory clones often dominated recipient blood repertoires at later times. After PTCy, TRB diversity resembled that of CNI/methotrexate controls. Skin or GI-infiltrating T cells shared few TRB sequences with blood.

This related bone marrow graft donor gave peripheral blood on the day of marrow donation. This clone was found a few times. As yet, its antigen is unknown. Sequencing used immunoSEQ multiplex PCR; TCRdb keeps in-frame clones, though not all of them. The sample lists more than 20,000 clones, approximately 70% occurring once. The CDR3 consists of 15 residues. V shed 0 bases and J shed 8 bases, with 13 bases lying between them. Germline loops: CDR1 MNHNY, CDR2 SVGAGI (reference sequence). The TCR comes from a woman between 55 and 75 years old in good health, CMV-negative, and a related stem cell transplant donor. The specimen sequenced was memory CD4+ T cells sorted from PBMCs. The chain carries TRBV6-6 and TRBJ2-2; weak D call: TRBD1 (6 bases). The CDR3 DNA is TGTGCCAGCAGTTACTCGAGGGGGTTAGGTGGGGAGCTGTTTTTT. Encoded protein: CASSYSRGLGGELFF.